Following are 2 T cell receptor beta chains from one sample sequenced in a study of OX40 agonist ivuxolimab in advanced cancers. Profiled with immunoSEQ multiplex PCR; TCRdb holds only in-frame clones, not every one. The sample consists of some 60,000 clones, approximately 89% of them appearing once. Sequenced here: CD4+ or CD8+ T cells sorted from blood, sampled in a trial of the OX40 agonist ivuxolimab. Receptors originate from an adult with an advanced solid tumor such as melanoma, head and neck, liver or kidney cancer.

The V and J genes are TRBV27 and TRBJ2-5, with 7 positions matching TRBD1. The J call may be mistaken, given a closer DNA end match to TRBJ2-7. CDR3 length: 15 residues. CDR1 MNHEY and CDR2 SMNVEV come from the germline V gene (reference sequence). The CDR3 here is CASSLDHRGPYEQYF. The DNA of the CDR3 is TGTGCCAGCAGTTTAGACCACAGGGGTCCCTACGAGCAGTACTTC.

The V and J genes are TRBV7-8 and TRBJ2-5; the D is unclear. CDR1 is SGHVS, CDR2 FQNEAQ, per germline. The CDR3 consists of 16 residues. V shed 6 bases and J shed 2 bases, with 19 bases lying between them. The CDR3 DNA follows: TGTGCCAGCAGACCCCCTACCCCGGGCCTACAAGAGACCCAGTACTTC. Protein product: CASRPPTPGLQETQYF.